This T cell receptor (beta chain) emerged from a study of CD8 T cells in Susac syndrome. The TEMRA cells underwent FACS enrichment, while the CD8+ and CD4+ T cells underwent negative isolation. Trimming removed 3 bases from V and 11 bases from J; junction bases left unmatched: 5. Germline V gene sequence: CDR1 LNHDA, CDR2 SQIVND (reference sequence). The CDR3 spans 12 residues. The RNA input was about 0.45 to 1 ug, and it was reverse transcribed with random hexamers. Amplification of TCR beta CDR3 was carried out by immunoSEQ multiplex PCR, which covered 54 Vbeta and 13 Jbeta segments. TCRdb re-analysed the immunoSEQ multiplex PCR reads in MiXCR, keeping a single row per CDR3 protein. The sample has fewer than 200,000 distinct CDR3 sequences, approximately 94% seen once; the top ten hold over 0.095%.

The sample consisted of CD4+ T cells from PBMCs. This clonotype was obtained from a human donor with Susac syndrome. The rearrangement uses TRBV19 and TRBJ2-3; 7 bases agree with TRBD2. CDR3 coding DNA: TGTGCCAGTAGTATTACCGCGGGGGTGCAGTATTTT. Protein sequence: CASSITAGVQYF.